Shown below are 27 T cell receptor beta chains from a single sample sequenced in a study of blood T cell repertoires in COVID-19. Sequencing was performed with immunoSEQ multiplex PCR; in TCRdb, only in-frame clones are kept and a portion is missing. Of about 300,000 clones listed, about four fifths are singletons. Sequencing was performed on peripheral blood. The origin of the receptors is a human donor with COVID-19, enrolled during active disease. The donor label of this sample is uncertain.

V is TRBV29-1 and J is TRBJ2-7, with 7 bases lining up with TRBD1. Germline assignment: CDR1 SQVTM and CDR2 ANQGSEA. V shed 4 bases and J 1 base; nucleotides not matched to a gene: 7. There are 14 residues in the CDR3. CDR3 in DNA: TGCAGCGTTGTGGACAGGCCTTCGTCCTACGAGCAGTACTTC. This translates into CSVVDRPSSYEQYF.

The V and J genes are TRBV30 and TRBJ2-4; TRBD1 matches 7 bases. V lost 4 bases to trimming and J lost 5 bases; unmatched junction nucleotides: 8. This CDR3 comprises 14 residues. The germline gives CDR1 GTSNPN, CDR2 SVGIG (reference sequence). In DNA form, the CDR3 reads TGTGCCTGGAAGGACAGGATAATAGAAAACATTCAGTACTTC. It codes for CAWKDRIIENIQYF.

This rearrangement joins TRBV5-4 to TRBJ2-1, with 14 bases matching TRBD2. The germline V gene has CDR1 SGHNT and CDR2 YYREEE (reference sequence). The CDR3 has 17 amino acids. V lost 4 bases to trimming and J lost 8 bases; unmatched junction nucleotides: 11. The CDR3: CASSPRLAGGGLDEQFF. In DNA, the CDR3 is TGTGCCAGCAGCCCTCGACTAGCGGGAGGGGGCTTGGATGAGCAGTTCTTC.

V is TRBV7-3 and J is TRBJ2-3; 12 nucleotides agree with TRBD2. V lost 5 bases, J lost 5 bases, and 8 bases stayed unmatched. The CDR3 consists of 16 residues. Germline values: CDR1 SGHTA, CDR2 FQGTGA. Here the CDR3 DNA reads TGTGCCAGCAGCGACCAAACTAGCGGGGGGTTAGATACGCAGTATTTT. It specifies CASSDQTSGGLDTQYF.

V and J are TRBV7-8 and TRBJ2-1, with a tentative D call TRBD1 (7 bases). The CDR3 sequence is 14 residues long. Deletions cut 4 bases from V and 7 bases from J, with 14 bases between. Germline-derived CDR1 and CDR2 are SGHVS and FQNEAQ. The CDR3 here is CASSYSTGRNEQFF. Written as DNA, the CDR3 is TGTGCCAGCAGCTACTCGACAGGGAGGAATGAGCAGTTCTTC. The complete variable domain, with remaining parts taken from reference TRBV7-8 and TRBJ2-1, reads GAGVSQSPRYKVAKRGQDVALRCDPISGHVSLFWYQQALGQGPEFLTYFQNEAQLDKSGLPSDRFFAERPEGSVSTLKIQRTQQEDSAVYLCASSYSTGRNEQFFGPGTRLTVL.

This clone was seen a single time. The CDR3 is CASSPARDGNQPQHF. The CDR3 nucleotides are TGTGCCAGCAGCCCAGCACGAGACGGGAATCAGCCCCAGCATTTT. The rearrangement links TRBV3-1 (or the pseudogene TRBV3-2) to TRBJ1-5; D call uncertain. Germline loops: CDR1 LGHDT, CDR2 YNNKEL (reference sequence). Trimming pared 4 bases from V and 4 bases from J, leaving 14 bases between. CDR3 length: 15 amino acids.

This clone was seen a handful of times. The chain has TRBV15 and TRBJ2-3, with 7 nucleotides matching TRBD1. Trimming removed 3 bases from V and 6 bases from J; junction bases left unmatched: 18. The CDR3 extends over 18 amino acids. Germline V gene sequence: CDR1 LNHNV, CDR2 YYDKDF (reference sequence). The CDR3 reads CATSSGRWTGVTRDTQYF. Written as DNA, the CDR3 is TGTGCCACCAGCAGCGGTCGTTGGACAGGCGTTACAAGGGATACGCAGTATTTT. The whole variable domain, filled in from reference TRBV15 and TRBJ2-3, reads DAMVIQNPRYQVTQFGKPVTLSCSQTLNHNVMYWYQQKSSQAPKLLFHYYDKDFNNEADTPDNFQSRRPNTSFCFLDIRSPGLGDTAMYLCATSSGRWTGVTRDTQYFGPGTRLTVL.

The chain employs TRBV24-1 and TRBJ2-7, with TRBD2 identical over 14 bases. The CDR3 runs 18 residues. Germline loops: CDR1 KGHDR, CDR2 SFDVKD. The V segment lost 4 bases and the J segment 4 bases; nucleotides outside the gene matches: 11. CDR3 in DNA: TGTGCCACCAGTGACTCCGGGACTAGCGGGAGTCCTGGATACGAGCAGTACTTC. Protein sequence: CATSDSGTSGSPGYEQYF.

The chain uses TRBV29-1 and TRBJ1-1; 9 positions match TRBD1. J gave up 1 base and V 6 bases, and 12 bases lay outside the gene matches. CDR3 length equals 16 residues. Germline values: CDR1 SQVTM, CDR2 ANQGSEA. CDR3 DNA sequence: TGCAGCGTGGACGGGACAGGGAGGAGTGGGAACACTGAAGCTTTCTTT. It encodes CSVDGTGRSGNTEAFF. Using reference TRBV29-1 and TRBJ1-1 for the parts outside the CDR3, the full variable domain is SAVISQKPSRDICQRGTSLTIQCQVDSQVTMMFWYRQQPGQSLTLIATANQGSEATYESGFVIDKFPISRPNLTFSTLTVSNMSPEDSSIYLCSVDGTGRSGNTEAFFGQGTRLTVV.

The chain is built from TRBV18 and TRBJ1-2; D might be TRBD1 (5 bases). Germline assignment: CDR1 KGHSH and CDR2 LQKENI. V lost 3 bases and J 0 bases, leaving 8 bases between the germline ends. The CDR3 sequence is 14 residues long. The CDR3 sequence is CASSPGHPNYGYTF. CDR3 coding DNA: TGTGCCAGCTCACCCGGACATCCTAACTATGGCTACACCTTC. The entire variable domain, with the rest obtained from reference TRBV18 and TRBJ1-2, is as follows: NAGVMQNPRHLVRRRGQEARLRCSPMKGHSHVYWYRQLPEEGLKFMVYLQKENIIDESGMPKERFSAEFPKEGPSILRIQQVVRGDSAAYFCASSPGHPNYGYTFGSGTRLTVV.

The CDR3 bases are TGTGCCAGCTCACCAGGGGGGGAGAATTCACCCCTCCACTTT. Translated, it gives CASSPGGENSPLHF. The chain carries TRBV18 and TRBJ1-6, with D maybe TRBD1 (5 bases). CDR3 size: 14 residues. Germline V gene sequence: CDR1 KGHSH, CDR2 LQKENI. Trimming took off 2 bases at V and 7 bases at J, with 9 bases between the two ends.

This chain links TRBV2 with TRBJ1-4; 8 nucleotides agree with TRBD1. After removal of 8 bases from V and 7 bases from J, the junction contained 12 bases not matched to a gene. This CDR3 region has 15 residues. Germline V gene sequence: CDR1 SNHLY, CDR2 FYNNEI. The CDR3 region has the DNA TGTGCCAGCCACAGGGGGGGGCAGAATCTTGAAAAACTGTTTTTT. This encodes CASHRGGQNLEKLFF. Supplemented by reference TRBV2 and TRBJ1-4, the full variable domain reads EPEVTQTPSHQVTQMGQEVILRCVPISNHLYFYWYRQILGQKVEFLVSFYNNEISEKSEIFDDQFSVERPDGSNFTLKIRSTKLEDSAMYFCASHRGGQNLEKLFFGSGTQLSVL.

CDR3: CASSIQGFTDTQYF. The CDR3 nucleotides are TGTGCCAGCAGCATACAGGGTTTCACAGATACGCAGTATTTT. The genes are TRBV7-3 and TRBJ2-3, with D possibly being TRBD1 (6 bases). The germline V and J ends were trimmed by 5 bases and 2 bases, with 11 bases remaining between them. CDR1 is SGHTA, CDR2 FQGTGA, per germline. CDR3 length: 14 amino acids.

J is TRBJ1-4 and V is TRBV18; 7 bases line up with TRBD1. The V gene's germline CDR1 is KGHSH and CDR2 LQKENI. With 3 bases clipped from V and 3 bases from J, the junction kept 7 bases outside the gene matches. This CDR3 has 16 amino acids. CDR3 sequence reads: CASSPGQQDSNEKLFF. CDR3 bases: TGTGCCAGCTCACCGGGACAGCAAGACTCTAATGAAAAACTGTTTTTT. Based on the CDR3 plus reference TRBV18 and TRBJ1-4, the full variable domain is NAGVMQNPRHLVRRRGQEARLRCSPMKGHSHVYWYRQLPEEGLKFMVYLQKENIIDESGMPKERFSAEFPKEGPSILRIQQVVRGDSAAYFCASSPGQQDSNEKLFFGSGTQLSVL.

This chain connects TRBV7-9 to TRBJ2-1; maybe TRBD2 (6 bases). From germline, CDR1 is SEHNR and CDR2 FQNEAQ (reference sequence). V was clipped by 3 bases and J by 5 bases, with 8 bases between them. This CDR3 is 13 amino acids long. The CDR3 DNA reads TGTGCCAGCAGCTTTGCGGGGAACAATGAGCAGTTCTTC. This sequence encodes CASSFAGNNEQFF.

In nucleotides, the CDR3 is TGCGCCAGCAGCTTGGCCAGCACGGCGGGGGAGACCCAGTACTTC. This encodes CASSLASTAGETQYF. The chain combines TRBV5-1 with TRBJ2-5; D may be TRBD2 (6 bases). Trimming left V 0 bases short and J 5 bases short, with 14 bases between. The CDR3 is 15 residues long. The V gene's germline CDR1 is SGHRS and CDR2 YFSETQ.

CDR3 DNA: TGTGCCAGCCGCCTGGGACTAGACAATGAGCAGTTCTTC. Its translation is CASRLGLDNEQFF. J is TRBJ2-1 and V is TRBV2, with 8 positions matching TRBD2. The CDR3 contains 13 residues. Trimming removed 8 bases from V and 5 bases from J; junction bases left unmatched: 5. Germline CDR1 SNHLY, CDR2 FYNNEI.

The chain couples TRBV6-6 to TRBJ1-5; 11 positions agree with TRBD1. The J segment lost 7 bases and the V segment lost 9 bases, leaving 11 bases of the junction unmatched. The CDR3 loop spans 15 amino acids. In germline, CDR1 is MNHNY, CDR2 SVGAGI (reference sequence). The CDR3 sequence is CASCLRTGGGQPQHF. In nucleotides, the CDR3 is TGTGCCAGTTGCCTGAGGACAGGGGGCGGGCAGCCCCAGCATTTT.

V and J are TRBV28 and TRBJ2-5, with D perhaps TRBD1 (5 bases). The CDR3 length is 13 residues. Germline assignment: CDR1 MDHEN and CDR2 SYDVKM. The V gene lost 7 bases and the J gene lost 0 bases, with 9 bases spanning the gap. CDR3 region: CASTWGYQETQYF. The DNA of the CDR3 is TGTGCCAGCACTTGGGGCTACCAAGAGACCCAGTACTTC.

J is TRBJ1-5 and V is TRBV28; 8 bases map to TRBD1. CDR1 and CDR2 (germline): MDHEN, SYDVKM. The CDR3 extends over 14 amino acids. V was clipped by 9 bases and J by 2 bases; unmatched bases: 6. CDR3 coding DNA: TGTGCCAGTCATAACAGGGGGGGCAATCAGCCCCAGCATTTT. It translates to CASHNRGGNQPQHF. Supplemented by reference TRBV28 and TRBJ1-5, the full variable domain reads DVKVTQSSRYLVKRTGEKVFLECVQDMDHENMFWYRQDPGLGLRLIYFSYDVKMKEKGDIPEGYSVSREKKERFSLILESASTNQTSMYLCASHNRGGNQPQHFGDGTRLSIL.

The chain carries TRBV6-4 and TRBJ2-1; a possible D gene is TRBD1 (6 bases). V lost 6 bases and J lost 4, with 16 bases in between. The germline gives CDR1 MRHNA, CDR2 SNTAGT. The CDR3 is 15 amino acids. This chain's CDR3 is CASREQGSLYNEQFF. The DNA for the CDR3 is TGTGCCAGCAGAGAACAGGGTTCTCTATACAATGAGCAGTTCTTC.

V is TRBV4-1 and J is TRBJ2-7, with 8 positions matching TRBD2. The trim removed 4 bases at V and 0 bases at J, leaving 8 bases unmatched. This CDR3 is 16 amino acids long. Germline loops: CDR1 MGHRA, CDR2 YSYEKL. CDR3 sequence reads: CASSPAGGGRSYEQYF. CDR3 in DNA: TGCGCCAGCAGCCCCGCCGGGGGGGGGCGCTCCTACGAGCAGTACTTC.

The chain employs TRBV7-9 and TRBJ1-1; D call uncertain. The CDR3 is 12 amino acids. The V gene lost 5 bases and the J gene lost 10 bases, with 14 bases spanning the gap. In germline, CDR1 is SEHNR, CDR2 FQNEAQ (reference sequence). The DNA of the CDR3 is TGTGCCAGCAGCGATGACACCCTGGGAGCTTTCTTT. Translating it yields CASSDDTLGAFF.

The rearrangement uses TRBV10-3 and TRBJ2-7; D possibly corresponds to TRBD2 (6 bases). This CDR3 is built from 15 residues. V lost 6 bases and J lost 4, with 19 bases in between. CDR1 is ENHRY, CDR2 SYGVKD, per germline. For the CDR3, the DNA is TGTGCCATCAGGTCCCAGTTGCGGGATTGGTACGAGCAGTACTTC. The encoded protein is CAIRSQLRDWYEQYF.

The chain employs TRBV7-2 and TRBJ1-1; 8 bases align to TRBD1. CDR1 and CDR2 from the germline V gene are SGHTA and FQGNSA. The CDR3 consists of 17 residues. J lost 4 bases, V lost 1 base, and 11 bases had no gene match. The CDR3 here is CASSLDFTGGEITEAFF. CDR3 bases: TGTGCCAGCAGCTTAGATTTTACAGGGGGGGAGATCACTGAAGCTTTCTTT.

V usage is TRBV29-1 and J usage is TRBJ2-2; 11 bases map to TRBD2. The CDR3 has 16 residues. CDR1 is SQVTM and CDR2 is ANQGSEA in the germline V gene. Trimming removed 4 bases from V and 6 bases from J; junction bases left unmatched: 10. CDR3 in amino acids: CSVVIAGGPRAGELFF. CDR3 DNA: TGCAGCGTTGTCATAGCGGGAGGGCCCAGGGCCGGGGAGCTGTTTTTT.

Only a few counts were recorded for this clone. The CDR3 sequence is CASSVRGNTGELFF. CDR3 coding DNA: TGTGCCAGCAGCGTAAGGGGGAACACCGGGGAGCTGTTTTTT. This chain connects TRBV9 to TRBJ2-2, with D possibly matching TRBD1 (5 bases). The CDR3 extends over 14 amino acids. V gave up 1 base and J gave up 1 base, with 5 bases separating them. The germline V gene has CDR1 SGDLS and CDR2 YYNGEE.